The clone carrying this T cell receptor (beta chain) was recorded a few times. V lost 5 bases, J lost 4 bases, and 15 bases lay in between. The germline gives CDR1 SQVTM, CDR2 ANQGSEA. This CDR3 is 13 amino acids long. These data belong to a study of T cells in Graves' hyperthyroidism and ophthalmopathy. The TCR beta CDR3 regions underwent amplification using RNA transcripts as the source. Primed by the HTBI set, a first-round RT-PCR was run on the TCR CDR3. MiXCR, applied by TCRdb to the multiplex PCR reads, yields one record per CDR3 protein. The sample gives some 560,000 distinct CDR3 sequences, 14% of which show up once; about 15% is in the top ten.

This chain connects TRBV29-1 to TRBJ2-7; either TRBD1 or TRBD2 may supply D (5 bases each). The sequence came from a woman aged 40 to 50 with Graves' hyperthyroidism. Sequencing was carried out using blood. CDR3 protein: CSVPGTGLYEQYF. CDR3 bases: TGCAGCGTTCCCGGGACGGGCCTATACGAGCAGTACTTC.